The 14 T cell receptor beta chains below come from one sample, sequenced in a study of T cells after somatic rescue of genetic block. Only in-frame clones appear in the TCRdb table, and some are missing; sequencing was by immunoSEQ multiplex PCR. The sample carries roughly 14,000 clones, roughly two thirds recorded once. Sequenced material: peripheral blood mononuclear cells (PBMCs). These receptors were obtained from a boy between 10 and 17 years old.

This chain joins TRBV4-2 and TRBJ2-3; D ambiguous. The CDR3 loop spans 11 amino acids. Trimming removed 2 bases from V and 9 bases from J, with 6 bases in between. CDR1 is LGHNA, CDR2 YNFKEQ, per germline. The CDR3 spells CASSQTGTQYF. In DNA, the CDR3 is TGTGCCAGCAGCCAAACCGGGACGCAGTATTTT.

The V call is TRBV7-9, the J call TRBJ1-2; D not resolved. Per germline, CDR1 SEHNR and CDR2 FQNEAQ (reference sequence). V lost 1 base and J 7 bases, leaving 13 bases between the germline ends. The CDR3 consists of 14 residues. The CDR3 here is CASSLDNSRSGYTF. CDR3 bases: TGTGCCAGCAGCTTAGACAACTCCCGGAGTGGCTACACCTTC.

This clone was seen a few times. The chain is built from TRBV7-2 and TRBJ2-7, with a weak D call TRBD2 (5 bases). The CDR3 covers 15 residues. V lost 1 base, J lost 1 base, and 11 bases lay in between. CDR1 is SGHTA and CDR2 is FQGNSA in the germline V gene. The DNA of the CDR3 is TGTGCCAGCAGCTTAGTAGCACTAGGATCCTACGAGCAGTACTTC. This encodes CASSLVALGSYEQYF.

The rearrangement uses TRBV30 and TRBJ1-2; 9 bases map to TRBD1. J gave up 12 bases and V 3 bases, and 5 bases lay outside the gene matches. The CDR3 is made up of 11 amino acids. Germline V gives CDR1 GTSNPN, CDR2 SVGIG (reference sequence). The CDR3 region is CAWRGDRDDTF. The CDR3 nucleotides are TGTGCCTGGAGGGGGGACAGGGATGACACCTTC.

CDR3 bases: TGTGCCAGCAGTTTATCCGGGAATCCGGCGCAGTATTTT. This sequence encodes CASSLSGNPAQYF. The V and J genes are TRBV28 and TRBJ2-3; weak D call: TRBD2 (5 bases). The ends were cut back, 1 base at V and 10 bases at J, with 12 bases in the middle. The germline V gene has CDR1 MDHEN and CDR2 SYDVKM. The CDR3 length is 13 residues.

This clone was seen a single time. The chain employs TRBV11-3 and TRBJ2-7; TRBD1 matches at 9 bases. This CDR3 spans 19 amino acids. Germline assignment: CDR1 SGHNT and CDR2 YENEEA. The J segment lost 0 bases and the V segment lost 3 bases, leaving 15 bases of the junction unmatched. The CDR3 DNA sequence: TGTGCCAGCAGCTTCGTCCCCCGGCCACAGGGGGCGAGCTCCTACGAGCAGTACTTC. Amino acids: CASSFVPRPQGASSYEQYF.

The chain couples TRBV28 to TRBJ2-1, with D possibly matching TRBD2 (6 bases). Germline loops: CDR1 MDHEN, CDR2 SYDVKM. This CDR3 comprises 15 residues. V was shortened by 3 bases and J by 0 bases, with 9 bases between the two germline ends. CDR3 loop: CASSLDYSSYNEQFF. The CDR3 coding sequence is TGTGCCAGCAGTTTGGACTACAGCTCCTACAATGAGCAGTTCTTC.

This clone was observed a few times. The V and J genes are TRBV5-1 and TRBJ1-4; no clear D. The CDR3 is made up of 16 amino acids. V was pared by 1 base and J by 7 bases, with 17 bases between. In germline, CDR1 is SGHRS, CDR2 YFSETQ. CDR3 loop: CASSLSQREGSEKLFF. CDR3 bases: TGCGCCAGCAGCTTGTCTCAAAGGGAAGGGTCTGAAAAACTGTTTTTT.

The chain uses TRBV18 and TRBJ2-4; weak D call: TRBD2 (6 bases). Trimming shortened V by 2 bases and J by 1 base, and 12 bases separated the two germline ends. There are 16 residues in the CDR3. Germline values: CDR1 KGHSH, CDR2 LQKENI. The CDR3 DNA reads as TGTGCCAGCTCACCATTAACGGGAGAGGCCAAAAACATTCAGTACTTC. The encoded protein is CASSPLTGEAKNIQYF.

The V gene is TRBV27, the J gene TRBJ2-5; 9 bases map to TRBD2. CDR1 and CDR2 from the germline V gene are MNHEY and SMNVEV (reference sequence). The V and J ends lost 3 bases and 5 bases, in that order; junction bases with no gene match: 7. This CDR3 is built from 15 residues. The CDR3 coding sequence is TGTGCCAGCAGTTTTCGGCGGGGGGGTTGGGAGACCCAGTACTTC. It encodes CASSFRRGGWETQYF.

The chain links TRBV11-2 to TRBJ1-4; D not resolved. Germline V CDR1 and CDR2: SGHAT, FQNNGV. The ends were cut back, 5 bases at V and 8 bases at J, with 18 bases in the middle. The CDR3 covers 15 residues. In DNA form, the CDR3 reads TGTGCCAGCAGCCTCGAACCCCTCCGAGGAGAAAAACTGTTTTTT. It encodes CASSLEPLRGEKLFF.

The table lists this clone with a count of one. The chain combines TRBV18 with TRBJ1-1; D gene uncertain. V gave up 2 bases and J gave up 0 bases, with 10 bases separating them. Looked up from germline, CDR1 is KGHSH and CDR2 is LQKENI. This CDR3 is 15 amino acids long. The CDR3 region is CASSPAVWVNTEAFF. The CDR3 DNA is TGTGCCAGCTCACCAGCCGTTTGGGTGAACACTGAAGCTTTCTTT.

The chain links TRBV18 to TRBJ1-2, with 9 bases matching TRBD1. V trimming: 2 bases; J trimming: 4 bases; junction bases outside the gene matches: 8. This CDR3 spans 16 amino acids. CDR1 is KGHSH, CDR2 LQKENI, per germline. The CDR3 coding sequence is TGTGCCAGCTCACCAACATTATCGGGACAGGGCTATGGCTACACCTTC. Its translation is CASSPTLSGQGYGYTF.

The chain recombines TRBV10-3 with TRBJ2-2; 9 bases fit TRBD2. From germline, CDR1 is ENHRY and CDR2 SYGVKD. The V segment lost 4 bases and the J segment 3 bases; nucleotides outside the gene matches: 3. There are 15 residues in the CDR3. CDR3 sequence reads: CAISGGGRDTGELFF. CDR3 DNA sequence: TGTGCCATCAGTGGGGGCGGGAGGGACACCGGGGAGCTGTTTTTT.